This T cell receptor (beta chain) came from a study of CD8 T cells in Susac syndrome. The RNA input was roughly 0.5 to 1 ug, and it was reverse transcribed with random hexamers. The TCR beta CDR3 was amplified by immunoSEQ multiplex PCR across 54 Vbeta, 13 Jbeta. TCRdb re-derived calls from the immunoSEQ multiplex PCR reads in MiXCR, one entry per CDR3 protein. This sample has about 300,000 distinct CDR3 sequences, with 85% found just once. This clonotype was seen just once. The CDR3 is 15 residues long. CDR1 and CDR2 from the germline V gene are LNHDA and SQIVND (reference sequence). Trimming left V 3 bases short and J 5 bases short, with 16 bases between. TCR beta sequencing was performed on blood CD8+ and CD4+ T cells. Patients with stable or active relapsing-remitting disease, all of them treatment-naive, made up the multiple sclerosis controls. FACS enriched CD8+ TEMRA cells, while bulk CD8+ and CD4+ were negatively isolated.

This TCR was sampled from a human donor with multiple sclerosis. Source material: CD8+ T cells from PBMCs. The V call is TRBV19, the J call TRBJ1-1; TRBD1 is a possible D gene (5 bases). CDR3 DNA sequence: TGTGCCAGTAGTATCCTCTTAGGGGAGGGAACTGAAGCTTTCTTT. This gives the protein CASSILLGEGTEAFF.